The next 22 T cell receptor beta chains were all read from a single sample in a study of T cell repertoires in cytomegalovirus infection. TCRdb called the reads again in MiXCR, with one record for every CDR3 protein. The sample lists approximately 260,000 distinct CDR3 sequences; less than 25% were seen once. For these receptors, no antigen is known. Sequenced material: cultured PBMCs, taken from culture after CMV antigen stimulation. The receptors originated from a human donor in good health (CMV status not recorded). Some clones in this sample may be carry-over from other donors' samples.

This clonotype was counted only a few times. The CDR3 loop is CASSVDMSGYEQYF. In nucleotides, the CDR3 is TGTGCCAGCAGCGTAGACATGAGCGGCTACGAGCAGTACTTC. The chain carries TRBV9 and TRBJ2-7; tentatively, D is TRBD2 (5 bases). Germline CDR1 reads SGDLS; CDR2 reads YYNGEE. Trimming left V 0 bases short and J 3 bases short, with 10 bases between. The CDR3 contains 14 residues.

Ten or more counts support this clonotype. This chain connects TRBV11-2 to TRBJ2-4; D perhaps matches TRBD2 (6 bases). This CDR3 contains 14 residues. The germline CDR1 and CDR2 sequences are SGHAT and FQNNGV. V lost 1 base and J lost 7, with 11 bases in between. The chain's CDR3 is CASSLGTIANIQYF. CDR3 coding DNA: TGTGCCAGCAGCTTAGGGACTATAGCTAACATTCAGTACTTC.

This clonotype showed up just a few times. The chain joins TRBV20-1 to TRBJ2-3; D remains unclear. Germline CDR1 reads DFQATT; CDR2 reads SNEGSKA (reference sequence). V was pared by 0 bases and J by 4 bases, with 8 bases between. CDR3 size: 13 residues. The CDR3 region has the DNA TGCAGTGCTAGAGATCGGAGCCCAGATACGCAGTATTTT. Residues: CSARDRSPDTQYF.

The CDR3 nucleotides are TGTGCCAGCAGTTACGCAGGACTCGCGGAGCAGTACTTC. Its translation: CASSYAGLAEQYF. This chain uses TRBV6-2 or TRBV6-3 with TRBJ2-7; a possible D gene is TRBD2 (5 bases). Germline CDR1 MNHEY, CDR2 SVGEGT. Trimming took off 2 bases at V and 7 bases at J, with 12 bases between the two ends. This CDR3 is 13 amino acids long.

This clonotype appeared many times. The CDR3, as DNA: TGTGCCAGCAGCTCGAACTCCTACGAGCAGTACTTC. The encoded protein is CASSSNSYEQYF. V gene TRBV7-2 combines with J gene TRBJ2-7; no definite D call. CDR1 SGHTA and CDR2 FQGNSA come from the germline V gene. This CDR3 region has 12 residues. V dropped 4 bases and J dropped 0 bases, with 4 bases sitting between them.

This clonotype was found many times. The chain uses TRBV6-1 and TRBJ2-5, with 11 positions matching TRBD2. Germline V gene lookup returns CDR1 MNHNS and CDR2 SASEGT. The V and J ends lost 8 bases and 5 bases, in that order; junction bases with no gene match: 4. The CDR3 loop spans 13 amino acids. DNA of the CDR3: TGTGCCAGCGGACTAGCGGGCTATGAGACCCAGTACTTC. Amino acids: CASGLAGYETQYF.

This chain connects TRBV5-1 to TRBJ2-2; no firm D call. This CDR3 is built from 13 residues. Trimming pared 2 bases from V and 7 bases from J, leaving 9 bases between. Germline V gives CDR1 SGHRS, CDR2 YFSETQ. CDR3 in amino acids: CASSFPYFGELFF. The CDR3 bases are TGCGCCAGCAGCTTTCCTTACTTCGGGGAGCTGTTTTTT.

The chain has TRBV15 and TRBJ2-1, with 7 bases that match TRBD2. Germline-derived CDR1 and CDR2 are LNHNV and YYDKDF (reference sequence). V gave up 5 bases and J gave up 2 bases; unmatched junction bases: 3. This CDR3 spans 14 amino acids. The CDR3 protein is CATSASGTYNEQFF. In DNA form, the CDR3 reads TGTGCCACCAGCGCTAGCGGAACCTACAATGAGCAGTTCTTC.

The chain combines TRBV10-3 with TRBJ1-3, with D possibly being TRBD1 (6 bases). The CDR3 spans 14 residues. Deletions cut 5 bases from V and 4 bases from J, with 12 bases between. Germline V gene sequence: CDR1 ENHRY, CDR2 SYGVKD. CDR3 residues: CAISPDSRGNTIYF. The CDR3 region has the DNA TGTGCCATCAGTCCGGACAGTCGGGGAAACACCATATATTTT.

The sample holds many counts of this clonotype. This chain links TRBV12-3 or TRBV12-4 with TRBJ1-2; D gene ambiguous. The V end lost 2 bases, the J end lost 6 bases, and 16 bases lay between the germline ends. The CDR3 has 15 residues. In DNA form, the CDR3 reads TGTGCCAGCAGTTTAAGGGCAGCCTCGCCCCATGGCTACACCTTC. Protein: CASSLRAASPHGYTF.

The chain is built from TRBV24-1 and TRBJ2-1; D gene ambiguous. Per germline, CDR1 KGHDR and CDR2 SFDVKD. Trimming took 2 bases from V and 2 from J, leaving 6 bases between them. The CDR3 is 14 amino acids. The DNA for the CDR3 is TGTGCCACCAGTGATTCCAGACCCTACAATGAGCAGTTCTTC. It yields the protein CATSDSRPYNEQFF.

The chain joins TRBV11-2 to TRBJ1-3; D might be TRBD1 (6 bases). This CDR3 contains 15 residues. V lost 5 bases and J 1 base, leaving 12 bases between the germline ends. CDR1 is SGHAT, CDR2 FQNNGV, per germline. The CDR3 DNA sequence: TGTGCCAGCAGCCCCGAGGGGGTTTCTGGAAACACCATATATTTT. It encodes CASSPEGVSGNTIYF.

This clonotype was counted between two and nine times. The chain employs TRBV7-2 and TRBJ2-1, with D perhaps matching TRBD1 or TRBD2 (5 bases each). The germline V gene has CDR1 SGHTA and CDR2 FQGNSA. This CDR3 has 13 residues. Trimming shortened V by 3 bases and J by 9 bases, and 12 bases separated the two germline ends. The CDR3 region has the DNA TGTGCCAGCAGCTTTAGGGGACGGGGTGAGCAGTTCTTC. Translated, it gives CASSFRGRGEQFF.

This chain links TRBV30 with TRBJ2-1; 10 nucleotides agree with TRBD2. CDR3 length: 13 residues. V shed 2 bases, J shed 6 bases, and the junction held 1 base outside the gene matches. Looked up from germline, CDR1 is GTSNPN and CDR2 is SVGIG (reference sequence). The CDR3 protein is CAWSRTSGNEQFF. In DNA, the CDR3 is TGTGCCTGGAGTCGGACTAGCGGCAATGAGCAGTTCTTC. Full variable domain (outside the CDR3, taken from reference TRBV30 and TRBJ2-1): SQTIHQWPATLVQPVGSPLSLECTVEGTSNPNLYWYRQAAGRGLQLLFYSVGIGQISSEVPQNLSASRPQDRQFILSSKKLLLSDSGFYLCAWSRTSGNEQFFGPGTRLTVL.

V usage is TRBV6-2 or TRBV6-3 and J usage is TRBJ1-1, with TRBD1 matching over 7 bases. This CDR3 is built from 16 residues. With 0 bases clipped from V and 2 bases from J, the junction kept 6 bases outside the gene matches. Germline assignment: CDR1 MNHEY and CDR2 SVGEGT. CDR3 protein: CASSYSKGTANTEAFF. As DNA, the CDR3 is TGTGCCAGCAGTTACTCGAAAGGGACAGCTAACACTGAAGCTTTCTTT.

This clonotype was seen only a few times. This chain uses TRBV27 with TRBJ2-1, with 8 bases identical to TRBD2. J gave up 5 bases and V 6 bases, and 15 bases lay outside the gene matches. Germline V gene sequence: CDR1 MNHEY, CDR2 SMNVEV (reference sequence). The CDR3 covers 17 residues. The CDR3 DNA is TGTGCCAGCAGGACGATGTCGAGCGGGAGATATAACAATGAGCAGTTCTTC. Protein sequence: CASRTMSSGRYNNEQFF.

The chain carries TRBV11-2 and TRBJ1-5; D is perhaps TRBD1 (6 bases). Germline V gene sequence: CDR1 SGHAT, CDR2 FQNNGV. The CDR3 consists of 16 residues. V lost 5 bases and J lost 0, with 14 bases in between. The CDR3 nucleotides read TGTGCCAGCAGCGCGGGGACACGAAATAGCAATCAGCCCCAGCATTTT. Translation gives CASSAGTRNSNQPQHF.

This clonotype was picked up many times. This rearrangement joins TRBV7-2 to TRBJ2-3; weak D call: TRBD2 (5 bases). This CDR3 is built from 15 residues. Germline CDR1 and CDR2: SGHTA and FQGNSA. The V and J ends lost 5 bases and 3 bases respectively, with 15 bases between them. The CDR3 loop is CASSRAVERTDTQYF. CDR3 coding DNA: TGTGCCAGCAGCCGCGCGGTTGAGCGGACAGATACGCAGTATTTT.

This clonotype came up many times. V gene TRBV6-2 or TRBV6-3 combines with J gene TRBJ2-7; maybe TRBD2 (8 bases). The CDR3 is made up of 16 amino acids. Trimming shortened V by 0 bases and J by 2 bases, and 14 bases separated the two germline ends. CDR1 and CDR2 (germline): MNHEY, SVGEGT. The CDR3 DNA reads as TGTGCCAGCAGTTACTCGCTCGGGAGGGGGCCCTACGAGCAGTACTTC. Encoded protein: CASSYSLGRGPYEQYF.

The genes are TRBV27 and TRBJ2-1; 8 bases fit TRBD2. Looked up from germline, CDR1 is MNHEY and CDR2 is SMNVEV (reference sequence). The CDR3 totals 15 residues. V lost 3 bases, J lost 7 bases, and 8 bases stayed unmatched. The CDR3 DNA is TGTGCCAGCAGTTTGAGCGGGACTAGTGCAAATGAGCAGTTCTTC. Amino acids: CASSLSGTSANEQFF.

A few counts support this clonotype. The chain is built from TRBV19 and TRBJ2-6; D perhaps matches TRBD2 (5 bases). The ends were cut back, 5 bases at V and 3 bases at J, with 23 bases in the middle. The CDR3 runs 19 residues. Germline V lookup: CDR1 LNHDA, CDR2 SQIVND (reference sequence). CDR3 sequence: CASSAGLGMNPGGANVLTF. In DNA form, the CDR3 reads TGTGCCAGTAGTGCCGGACTGGGGATGAACCCTGGTGGGGCCAACGTCCTGACTTTC.

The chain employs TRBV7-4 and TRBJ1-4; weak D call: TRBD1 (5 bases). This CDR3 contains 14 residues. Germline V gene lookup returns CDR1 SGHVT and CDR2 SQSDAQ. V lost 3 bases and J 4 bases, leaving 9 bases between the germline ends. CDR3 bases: TGTGCCAGCAGCTTCAGGGAGAGTAATGAAAAACTGTTTTTT. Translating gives CASSFRESNEKLFF.